This TCR beta chain originates from a study of Tregs in tolerant kidney transplant recipients. Whole-study findings and limits: Antigen-driven expansion was suggested because donor-specific Tregs expanded more than all Tregs in tolerant patients. Validation in larger populations is needed because few patients were studied.

Sequencing used immunoSEQ multiplex PCR; TCRdb keeps in-frame clones, though not all of them. The data show over 50,000 clones, approximately 83% seen once. Regulatory T cells were sorted from thawed PBMCs rested overnight at 37°C with 200 IU/ml IL-2. Germline loops: CDR1 SQVTM, CDR2 ANQGSEA. The CDR3 runs 12 residues. Trimming cost V 7 bases and J 5 bases, with 14 bases left between them. As to this clone: No antigen is known for it.

The J gene is TRBJ2-5, the V gene TRBV29-1; D unclear. Sample: Tregs from blood, taken before the transplant. This sequence originates from a human donor who received a combined kidney and bone marrow transplant. In nucleotides, the CDR3 is TGCAGCGCCGTACCGATAGTGGAGACCCAGTACTTC. Protein sequence: CSAVPIVETQYF.